The rows below give T cell receptor beta chains drawn from one sample of a study of T cell responses to AZD1222 COVID-19 vaccine. Generated by immunoSEQ multiplex PCR, the TCRdb table keeps only in-frame clones and is missing some. The repertoire holds about 110,000 clones, with roughly 93% as singletons. This material consisted of peripheral blood, taken 28 days after the second AZD1222 dose. Receptors originate from an adult who received the AZD1222 COVID-19 vaccine. CDR3s include the opening cysteine and the closing phenylalanine or tryptophan. A D gene is named only where the DNA matches it firmly. Part of the rows lack a size; the others show once, few, many or a class for expanded clones.

few	NA	TRBV1	TRBJ2-2	TGCACCAGCAGCCAAGTTTGTACGGGGGCCAACACCGGGGAGCTGTTTTTT	CTSSQVCTGANTGELFF
NA	NA	TRBV4-1	TRBJ1-2	TGCGCCAGCAGCCTGGCCCAGGTGGGGTCTGGCTACACCTTC	CASSLAQVGSGYTF
NA	NA	TRBV6-5	TRBJ1-2	TGTGCCAGCTCCCGGTTCCGGGAAGGCTATGGCTACACCTTC	CASSRFREGYGYTF
NA	TRBD1	TRBV4-1	TRBJ1-1	TGCGCCAGCAGCCAACCCGGACAGGGTTTTGAAGCTTTCTTT	CASSQPGQGFEAFF
NA	TRBD1	TRBV6-5	TRBJ1-5	TGTGCCAGCAGCCGTCGACAGGGCCTAGAGAAGCCCCAGCATTTT	CASSRRQGLEKPQHF
NA	TRBD1	TRBV6-4	TRBJ2-3	TGTGCCAGCAGAAAACAGGGGGTAATCACAGATACGCAGTATTTT	CASRKQGVITDTQYF
NA	TRBD2	TRBV7-9	TRBJ2-1	TGTGCCAGCAGCCAAACACATACTAGCGGGAGGTATAAATCTGAGCAGTTCTTC	CASSQTHTSGRYKSEQFF
NA	NA	TRBV2	TRBJ1-4	TGTGCCAGCAGCGATGCATTGGGAGGTGAAAAACTGTTTTTT	CASSDALGGEKLFF
once	NA	TRBV6-5	TRBJ2-3	TGTGCCAGCAGTTACTCGACGGGTACCGGCACAGATACGCAGTATTTT	CASSYSTGTGTDTQYF
NA	NA	TRBV20-1	TRBJ2-1	TGCAGTGCTAGTCGCTTCGCGTCCTACAATGAGCAGTTCTTC	CSASRFASYNEQFF
NA	TRBD2	TRBV6-5	TRBJ2-1	TGTGCCAGCAGCACTAGCGGATCCTACAATGAGCAGTTCTTC	CASSTSGSYNEQFF
NA	NA	TRBV6-5	TRBJ2-7	TGTGCCAGCAGGAGGTGGAAAAACTACGAGCAGTACTTC	CASRRWKNYEQYF
NA	NA	TRBV7-8	TRBJ1-5	TGTGCCAGCAGATCAGAGGGCAATCAGCCCCAGCATTTT	CASRSEGNQPQHF
NA	NA	TRBV9	TRBJ2-3	TGTGCCAGCAGCGGATCAACTGGCACAGATACGCAGTATTTT	CASSGSTGTDTQYF
NA	NA	TRBV9	TRBJ2-2	TGTGCCAGCAGCGTAGGCCCTTCCGGGCTGGGATTCACCGGGGAGCTGTTTTTT	CASSVGPSGLGFTGELFF
NA	NA	TRBV7-9	TRBJ1-3	TGTGCCAGCAGCTTATTTCGGGATCTCAACTCTGGAAACACCATATATTTT	CASSLFRDLNSGNTIYF
NA	NA	TRBV27	TRBJ1-1	TGTGCCAGCAGTGCCCGGGGGGGGGACACTGAAGCTTTCTTT	CASSARGGDTEAFF
NA	NA	TRBV12-3/TRBV12-4	TRBJ1-2	TGTGCCAGCAGTTTCTTTTTAAACGGCTACACCTTC	CASSFFLNGYTF
NA	NA	TRBV30	TRBJ1-1	TGTGCCTGGAACCCGACCGGGACCTACAACACTGAAGCTTTCTTT	CAWNPTGTYNTEAFF
NA	TRBD1	TRBV10-3	TRBJ1-6	TGTGCCATCAGTGAGTTGGACAGGTCGCATTCACCCCTCCACTTT	CAISELDRSHSPLHF
NA	TRBD1	TRBV6-5	TRBJ1-2	TGTGCCAGCAGCCTCGACAGGGGTGACGGCTACACCTTC	CASSLDRGDGYTF
NA	NA	TRBV6-5	TRBJ1-2	TGTGCCAGCTTGTCTAGGGGTTATGGCTACACCTTC	CASLSRGYGYTF
NA	TRBD1	TRBV2	TRBJ2-3	TGTGCCAGCAGTCGGACAGGGAAGACAGATACGCAGTATTTT	CASSRTGKTDTQYF
NA	NA	TRBV6-5	TRBJ2-7	TGTGCCGCATATCGGACGGCAAACGAGCAGTACTTC	CAAYRTANEQYF
NA	NA	TRBV18	TRBJ1-2	TGTGCCAGCAGTAGCAGGTCCCGGAACTATGGCTACACCTTC	CASSSRSRNYGYTF
NA	NA	TRBV6-5	TRBJ2-7	TGTGCCAGCAGTTACTCGGTCTCCTACGAGCAGTACTTC	CASSYSVSYEQYF
NA	NA	TRBV3-1/TRBV3-2	TRBJ1-5	TGTGCCAGCAGCCGTCTGGGGAGCAATCAGCCCCAGCATTTT	CASSRLGSNQPQHF
once	TRBD2	TRBV7-9	TRBJ2-1	TGTGCCGGGGGAGGGAGGGCCAATCGGGAGCAGTTCTTC	CAGGGRANREQFF
NA	NA	TRBV19	TRBJ2-1	TGTGCCAGTAGTGTTGGAGGAGAGATTGGGGGAAATGAGCAGTTCTTC	CASSVGGEIGGNEQFF
NA	NA	TRBV6-2/TRBV6-3	TRBJ1-5	TGTGCCAGCAGTTACGGTGGGGGAAGCAATCAGCCCCAGCATTTT	CASSYGGGSNQPQHF
NA	NA	TRBV7-9	TRBJ1-3	TGTGCCAGCAGCTTAGGGCAGCCGGCCTCTGGAAACACCATATATTTT	CASSLGQPASGNTIYF
NA	NA	TRBV6-4	TRBJ2-3	TGTGCCAGCAGCGACTACACAGATACGCAGTATTTT	CASSDYTDTQYF
NA	TRBD2	TRBV27	TRBJ2-5	TGTGCCAGCAGTTCGGGACTAGCGGGAGCGAAGACCCAGTACTTC	CASSSGLAGAKTQYF
few	TRBD2	TRBV5-8	TRBJ2-5	TGTGCCAGCAGCTTGGGGACTAGCGGGGGGAAAGAGACCCAGTACTTC	CASSLGTSGGKETQYF
NA	TRBD1	TRBV12-3/TRBV12-4	TRBJ1-2	TGTGCCAGCACCCCGGGACAGGGGAAAGGCTACACCTTC	CASTPGQGKGYTF
NA	TRBD1	TRBV27	TRBJ1-1	TGTGCCAGCCAGGTACCCGGGACAGGGAGGACTGAAGCTTTCTTT	CASQVPGTGRTEAFF
NA	NA	TRBV13	TRBJ1-3	TGTGCCAGCAGCTTAGCGTTGGGGACGGCTAGTGGAAACACCATATATTTT	CASSLALGTASGNTIYF
NA	NA	TRBV19	TRBJ1-1	TGTGCCAGTAGTTTAGACCCGCGGGATGCTTTCTTT	CASSLDPRDAFF
NA	NA	TRBV6-5	TRBJ1-5	TGTGCCAGCAGCCGTACACGCAGGACCAATCAGCCCCAGCATTTT	CASSRTRRTNQPQHF
NA	NA	TRBV5-1	TRBJ2-7	TGCGCCAGCAGGTTCCACCCGGAGGACGAGCAGTACTTC	CASRFHPEDEQYF
few	NA	TRBV6-2/TRBV6-3	TRBJ2-1	TGTGCCAGCAGTTCGTCGGGGGCAAATGAGCAGTTCTTC	CASSSSGANEQFF
NA	TRBD2	TRBV10-1	TRBJ2-1	TGCGCCAGCAGTCCCGGGACTAGCGGTACCCAAACTCCCTACAATGAGCAGTTCTTC	CASSPGTSGTQTPYNEQFF
NA	NA	TRBV18	TRBJ1-2	TGTGCCAGCTCACCACGGGATAACTATGGCTACACCTTC	CASSPRDNYGYTF
NA	TRBD2	TRBV5-6	TRBJ2-3	TGTGCCAGCAGCTTAGCGGGGATAACAACAGATACGCAGTATTTT	CASSLAGITTDTQYF
NA	NA	TRBV3-1/TRBV3-2	TRBJ1-1	TGTGCCAGCAGCCAGGCGGGGGGAAGTGGTCGCACTGAAGCTTTCTTT	CASSQAGGSGRTEAFF
once	TRBD1	TRBV19	TRBJ2-7	TGTGCCAGTAGTTCCCAGGGGGCGAGCTCCTACGAGCAGTACTTC	CASSSQGASSYEQYF
NA	NA	TRBV3-1/TRBV3-2	TRBJ2-2	TGTGCCAGCAGCCAAGATCAAGTCCGGGCATGGGGGGAGCTGTTTTTT	CASSQDQVRAWGELFF
NA	TRBD2	TRBV7-9	TRBJ2-3	TGTGCCAGCAGCCCATATTCCCAAGCGGGGGACACAGATACGCAGTATTTT	CASSPYSQAGDTDTQYF
NA	NA	TRBV12-5	TRBJ1-2	TGTGCTAGTGCCGCCTCCGGGACATCGAACTATGGCTACACCTTC	CASAASGTSNYGYTF
NA	TRBD1	TRBV7-2	TRBJ1-2	TGTGCCAGCAGCTTATCGGGACAGTCCCTTGGTGGCTACACCTTC	CASSLSGQSLGGYTF
once	TRBD1	TRBV10-3	TRBJ1-1	TGTGCCATCAGTGCTCAGGGGGCGGTGAACACTGAAGCTTTCTTT	CAISAQGAVNTEAFF
medium-sized	NA	TRBV3-1/TRBV3-2	TRBJ1-2	TGTGCCAGCAGCCTAAACCAGGGAAGAGCGAACTATGGCTACACCTTC	CASSLNQGRANYGYTF
NA	TRBD2	TRBV5-4	TRBJ2-7	TGTGCCAGCAGCTTGGAACTAGCGGGAGGGAGCTCCTACGAGCAGTACTTC	CASSLELAGGSSYEQYF